Following are 21 T cell receptor beta chains from one sample sequenced in a study of blood T cells in healthy people across ages. Primers used in a second PCR of about 7 to 12 cycles were a sample-barcoded 5' primer and a J-beta primer mix. TCRdb re-called the 5' RACE reads through MiXCR, storing one row per CDR3 protein. The sample has about 670,000 distinct CDR3 sequences, approximately 40% seen once. Sample: blood. The receptors shown here come from a man older than 75 in good health.

This chain connects TRBV20-1 to TRBJ2-1; D ambiguous. The V end lost 2 bases, the J end lost 0 bases, and 8 bases lay between the germline ends. Germline CDR1 reads DFQATT; CDR2 reads SNEGSKA (reference sequence). The CDR3 is 14 residues long. CDR3 residues: CSARIHSSYNEQFF. Here the CDR3 DNA reads TGCAGTGCTAGAATCCATTCCTCCTACAATGAGCAGTTCTTC.

This clonotype was found a few times. A junction boundary mismatches the germline segment, possibly from a read error. The chain has TRBV7-7 and TRBJ2-2, with 7 bases identical to TRBD2. This CDR3 has 19 residues. Germline CDR1 is SSHAT and CDR2 is FNYEAQ (reference sequence). The CDR3, as DNA: TGTGCTAGCAGCCCTCTCATGCTAGCGGACACGAGGAACACCGGGGAGCTGTTTTTT. The encoded protein is CASSPLMLADTRNTGELFF.

Many counts were recorded for this clonotype. The J gene is TRBJ2-7, the V gene TRBV7-6; D is perhaps TRBD1 or TRBD2 (5 bases each). V was shortened by 5 bases and J by 6 bases, with 14 bases between the two germline ends. There are 13 residues in the CDR3. Looked up from germline, CDR1 is SGHVS and CDR2 is FNYEAQ. The CDR3 reads CASSRGPQSEQYF. The CDR3 bases are TGTGCCAGCAGCAGGGGACCGCAGAGCGAGCAGTACTTC.

This chain joins TRBV5-1 and TRBJ1-5, with D perhaps matching TRBD1 (5 bases). The CDR3 extends over 14 amino acids. Germline V gives CDR1 SGHRS, CDR2 YFSETQ. The ends were cut back, 1 base at V and 6 bases at J, with 11 bases in the middle. Here the CDR3 DNA reads TGCGCCAGCAGCTTGCAGGGTGGAGGTCAGCCCCAGCATTTT. It codes for CASSLQGGGQPQHF.

This clonotype has only a few counts. The V gene is TRBV2, the J gene TRBJ1-5; D is perhaps TRBD1 (6 bases). The CDR3 covers 12 residues. In germline, CDR1 is SNHLY, CDR2 FYNNEI. Deletions cut 3 bases from V and 11 bases from J, with 11 bases between. The CDR3 DNA reads as TGTGCCAGCAGTGAGTGGGGGCCGGCCCAGCATTTT. Its protein is CASSEWGPAQHF. Drawing the rest from reference TRBV2 and TRBJ1-5, the complete variable domain is EPEVTQTPSHQVTQMGQEVILRCVPISNHLYFYWYRQILGQKVEFLVSFYNNEISEKSEIFDDQFSVERPDGSNFTLKIRSTKLEDSAMYFCASSEWGPAQHFGDGTRLSIL.

The gene calls are TRBV10-1 and TRBJ2-7; D may be TRBD2 (6 bases). CDR1 is WNHNN and CDR2 is SYGVQD in the germline V gene (reference sequence). The CDR3 has 15 residues. V gave up 2 bases and J gave up 0 bases, with 11 bases separating them. As DNA, the CDR3 is TGCGCCAGCAGTGAGGTAGCGGATAGCTCCTACGAGCAGTACTTC. It codes for CASSEVADSSYEQYF.

The chain uses TRBV13 and TRBJ1-2; possibly TRBD1 for D (5 bases). Trimming cost V 2 bases and J 2 bases, with 12 bases left between them. This CDR3 is built from 15 residues. CDR1 is PRHDT, CDR2 FYEKMQ, per germline (reference sequence). In DNA form, the CDR3 reads TGTGCCAGCAGCTTATTTTCCGGGGGAAACTATGGCTACACCTTC. This encodes CASSLFSGGNYGYTF.

The CDR3 DNA reads as TGTGCCAGCAAAGGACAGGGGGCTGGATATGGCTACACCTTC. Translated, it gives CASKGQGAGYGYTF. The J gene is TRBJ1-2, the V gene TRBV6-2 or TRBV6-3; 11 bases are shared with TRBD1. With 7 bases clipped from V and 5 bases from J, the junction kept 6 bases outside the gene matches. The germline CDR1 and CDR2 sequences are MNHEY and SVGEGT. CDR3 length: 14 amino acids.

The chain joins TRBV20-1 to TRBJ2-7, with TRBD1 matching 10 bases. The CDR3 is 18 residues long. The germline V gene has CDR1 DFQATT and CDR2 SNEGSKA (reference sequence). After removal of 5 bases from V and 0 bases from J, the junction contained 16 bases not matched to a gene. The CDR3 loop is CSARTGQGIIQSSYEQYF. Here the CDR3 DNA reads TGCAGTGCTCGCACGGGACAGGGGATAATCCAAAGCTCCTACGAGCAGTACTTC.

The chain has TRBV6-5 and TRBJ2-7, with a tentative D call TRBD2 (6 bases). CDR1 and CDR2 (germline): MNHEY, SVGAGI. The CDR3 sequence is 14 residues long. Trimming cost V 7 bases and J 0 bases, with 13 bases left between them. The CDR3 DNA reads TGTGCCAGCAATCCGCGGGGAGGCTCCTACGAGCAGTACTTC. Translating it yields CASNPRGGSYEQYF.

Ten or more counts support this clonotype. The chain links TRBV20-1 to TRBJ2-5, with 10 bases identical to TRBD2. Germline-derived CDR1 and CDR2 are DFQATT and SNEGSKA (reference sequence). The CDR3 covers 13 residues. V was clipped by 5 bases and J by 5 bases; unmatched bases: 5. The CDR3 DNA is TGCAGTGCTGGGCCGGGACTAGCGGAGACCCAGTACTTC. Translating gives CSAGPGLAETQYF.

The chain uses TRBV7-3 and TRBJ2-1; 8 bases agree with TRBD2. The ends lost 5 bases at V and 6 bases at J; junction bases unmatched: 9. The CDR3 sequence is 15 residues long. Germline-derived CDR1 and CDR2 are SGHTA and FQGTGA. The CDR3 loop is CASSPLTGGANEQFF. CDR3 nucleotides: TGTGCCAGCAGCCCCCTAACGGGAGGGGCCAATGAGCAGTTCTTC.

The rearrangement uses TRBV7-2 and TRBJ2-3; D is unclear. V lost 1 base and J lost 1, with 6 bases in between. The CDR3 spans 14 residues. Germline CDR1 reads SGHTA; CDR2 reads FQGNSA. The CDR3 nucleotides read TGTGCCAGCAGCTTAGGGTTCCGCACAGATACGCAGTATTTT. This sequence encodes CASSLGFRTDTQYF.

Concerning this clonotype: A single base separates this from a much larger clone, so it may be a read error. This chain connects TRBV24-1 to TRBJ2-1; 7 positions match TRBD2. CDR3 size: 14 residues. Germline V gene lookup returns CDR1 KGHDR and CDR2 SFDVKD. CDR3 sequence: CTTSEASGYNEQFF. Written as DNA, the CDR3 is TGTACCACCAGTGAGGCTAGCGGCTACAATGAGCAGTTCTTC.

The rearrangement uses TRBV29-1 and TRBJ2-1, with no clear D. Germline CDR1 is SQVTM and CDR2 is ANQGSEA. Trimming took off 2 bases at V and 10 bases at J, with 15 bases between the two ends. There are 13 residues in the CDR3. In nucleotides, the CDR3 is TGCAGCGTTGAAAAAAATCAAGGTGGCGAGCAGTTCTTC. Translating it yields CSVEKNQGGEQFF.

This clonotype was observed a few times. V usage is TRBV5-1 and J usage is TRBJ2-7; TRBD2 matches 14 bases. The CDR3 has 15 residues. Germline CDR1 is SGHRS and CDR2 is YFSETQ. J gave up 2 bases and V 3 bases, and 1 base lay outside the gene matches. In nucleotides, the CDR3 is TGCGCCAGCAGCTCGGGACTAGCGGGGGCCTACGAGCAGTACTTC. It is translated as CASSSGLAGAYEQYF.

This sequence joins TRBV4-2 and TRBJ1-2; 10 bases line up with TRBD1. The germline V gene has CDR1 LGHNA and CDR2 YNFKEQ. The CDR3 runs 18 residues. The ends lost 0 bases at V and 1 base at J; junction bases unmatched: 8. In DNA form, the CDR3 reads TGTGCCAGCAGCCAAGACCCCGCAGACAGGGGGCTTAACTATGGCTACACCTTC. It yields the protein CASSQDPADRGLNYGYTF.

This clonotype has only a few counts. The rearrangement uses TRBV28 and TRBJ1-5; D call uncertain. Per the germline V gene, CDR1 is MDHEN and CDR2 is SYDVKM. The CDR3 runs 14 residues. V lost 3 bases and J lost 5, with 11 bases in between. Here the CDR3 DNA reads TGTGCCAGCAGTTTCCCAGGTAATGATCAGCCCCAGCATTTT. It codes for CASSFPGNDQPQHF.

The chain uses TRBV27 and TRBJ2-7; D is unresolved. This CDR3 is 13 amino acids long. Trimming shortened V by 3 bases and J by 5 bases, and 11 bases separated the two germline ends. Germline lookup yields CDR1 MNHEY and CDR2 SMNVEV (reference sequence). CDR3 nucleotides: TGTGCCAGCAGTTTCGGGCCTCGCGACGAGCAGTACTTC. It is translated as CASSFGPRDEQYF.

In its sample, this clonotype was seen many times. The chain uses TRBV6-2 or TRBV6-3 and TRBJ2-3; D gene ambiguous. The CDR3 runs 21 residues. V lost 2 bases and J lost 2, with 29 bases in between. Germline CDR1 MNHEY, CDR2 SVGEGT. CDR3 coding DNA: TGTGCCAGCAGTTACCCCGTTGGGTCCCGAAGCATCAGGAGTTTCACAGATACGCAGTATTTT. Translation gives CASSYPVGSRSIRSFTDTQYF.

This clonotype showed up just a few times. The chain carries TRBV10-2 and TRBJ2-5; maybe TRBD2 (5 bases). The length of the CDR3 is 16 residues. The ends were cut back, 6 bases at V and 3 bases at J, with 20 bases in the middle. Germline V gene data show CDR1 as WSHSY and CDR2 as SAAADI. The CDR3 loop reads CASRFPIGDGEETQYF. The CDR3 DNA sequence: TGCGCCAGCAGATTCCCTATCGGGGATGGCGAAGAGACCCAGTACTTC.